Listed here are 9 T cell receptor beta chains from one sample, sequenced in a study of shared T cell receptors in the human thymus. Clones were read by immunoSEQ multiplex PCR, and TCRdb kept only the in-frame ones, dropping some. The sample lists 700,000 or so clones, 70% to 90% occurring once. These records were also assigned to another study, of human thymus T cells.

What was sequenced was thymocytes. The receptors shown here come from a girl under three years old with a congenital heart defect.

The chain has TRBV7-2 and TRBJ1-5, with 7 bases identical to TRBD1. V lost 5 bases and J lost 3; bases outside the gene matches: 4. CDR3 size: 14 residues. The germline V gene encodes CDR1 SGHTA and CDR2 FQGNSA. DNA for the CDR3: TGTGCCAGCAGCGGACAGGTATTCAATCAGCCCCAGCATTTT. Its translation: CASSGQVFNQPQHF.

The chain employs TRBV7-2 and TRBJ2-5, with 9 positions matching TRBD2. The CDR3 has 16 amino acids. The junction had 6 bases not matched to a gene; V was cut back by 3 bases and J by 1 base. CDR1 is SGHTA and CDR2 is FQGNSA in the germline V gene. CDR3 nucleotide sequence: TGTGCCAGCAGCTTTGCGGCTAGCGGGATCCAAGAGACCCAGTACTTC. Its protein product is CASSFAASGIQETQYF.

DNA of the CDR3: TGCGCCAGCAGCTTTCTTGCGCCAGACTTGGGTCTGAACACCGGGGAGCTGTTTTTT. Amino acid sequence: CASSFLAPDLGLNTGELFF. The gene calls are TRBV5-1 and TRBJ2-2; D not resolved. Trimming shortened V by 2 bases and J by 1 base, and 21 bases separated the two germline ends. The CDR3 sequence is 19 residues long. Germline V lookup: CDR1 SGHRS, CDR2 YFSETQ.

In the case of this clone: The sample contains more than one DNA sequence encoding this CDR3. The rearrangement links TRBV4-2 to TRBJ1-4; the D gene is possibly TRBD1 (5 bases). The CDR3 extends over 17 amino acids. The germline gives CDR1 LGHNA, CDR2 YNFKEQ. V dropped 3 bases and J dropped 3 bases, with 17 bases sitting between them. The CDR3 reads CASSQAPARVSNEKLFF. The CDR3 nucleotides read TGTGCCAGCAGCCAGGCCCCGGCCAGGGTGTCTAATGAAAAACTGTTTTTT.

V and J are TRBV6-1 and TRBJ2-1; a possible D gene is TRBD2 (5 bases). V was clipped by 5 bases and J by 5 bases, with 16 bases between them. Germline V gene lookup returns CDR1 MNHNS and CDR2 SASEGT. The CDR3 sequence is 15 residues long. CDR3 nucleotides: TGTGCCAGCAGTACCCTTGGGAGTAAGCACAATGAGCAGTTCTTC. It yields the protein CASSTLGSKHNEQFF.

V is TRBV5-1 and J is TRBJ1-4; 8 bases line up with TRBD1. V dropped 0 bases and J dropped 0; count of bases not matched to a gene: 7. The CDR3 runs to 18 residues. Per germline, CDR1 SGHRS and CDR2 YFSETQ. The CDR3 DNA is TGCGCCAGCAGCTTGGCAGGGGGCAGTTGTGCAACTAATGAAAAACTGTTTTTT. Its translation: CASSLAGGSCATNEKLFF.

This clone has just a few counts. This chain uses TRBV28 with TRBJ2-3; the D gene is possibly TRBD1 (8 bases). Per the germline V gene, CDR1 is MDHEN and CDR2 is SYDVKM. With 8 bases removed from V and 5 bases from J, the gap between germline ends came to 23 bases. This CDR3 contains 16 residues. This CDR3 is CASRNGGDRYKDTQYF. In nucleotides, the CDR3 is TGTGCCAGCCGAAATGGGGGGGACAGGTACAAAGATACGCAGTATTTT.

The chain combines TRBV18 with TRBJ1-2, with 9 bases aligning to TRBD1. The CDR3 has 16 amino acids. Germline-derived CDR1 and CDR2 are KGHSH and LQKENI. Trimming removed 1 base from V and 1 base from J; junction bases left unmatched: 4. The chain's CDR3 is CASSPHRGPHNYGYTF. DNA of the CDR3: TGTGCCAGCTCACCACACAGGGGGCCCCATAACTATGGCTACACCTTC.

The gene calls are TRBV12-5 and TRBJ1-2; 7 nucleotides align to TRBD1. This CDR3 comprises 18 residues. The V gene's germline CDR1 is LGHNT and CDR2 FRNRAP. V was pared by 1 base and J by 8 bases, with 19 bases of the junction left unmatched. The CDR3 region is CASGLARGTGTVGVGYTF. The CDR3 DNA follows: TGTGCTAGTGGTTTGGCTCGAGGAACCGGGACAGTTGGGGTCGGCTACACCTTC.